The 5 T cell receptor beta chains presented below share a single source sample, sequenced in a study of blood T cell repertoires in COVID-19. Generated by immunoSEQ multiplex PCR, the TCRdb table keeps only in-frame clones and is missing some. Found here are some 41,000 clones, over 90% of them singletons; the top ten hold approximately 6%. Sequenced: peripheral blood. All receptors come from a human donor in a cohort sampled during active COVID-19.

V and J are TRBV2 and TRBJ1-5; TRBD1 agrees at 7 bases. Germline V CDR1 and CDR2: SNHLY, FYNNEI. The CDR3 runs 14 residues. The V segment lost 6 bases and the J segment 4 bases; nucleotides outside the gene matches: 6. CDR3 DNA: TGTGCCAGCAGGGCCGGGACAGTTAATCAGCCCCAGCATTTT. Protein sequence: CASRAGTVNQPQHF.

V usage is TRBV27 and J usage is TRBJ1-6; D is possibly TRBD1 (6 bases). The V gene lost 5 bases and the J gene lost 5 bases, with 19 bases spanning the gap. This CDR3 comprises 17 residues. Germline loops: CDR1 MNHEY, CDR2 SMNVEV (reference sequence). The CDR3 DNA sequence: TGTGCCAGCAGTCCACGGGGGGGCTGGGTTAATAATTCACCCCTCCACTTT. Its protein product is CASSPRGGWVNNSPLHF.

The chain links TRBV5-6 to TRBJ1-5, with D perhaps matching TRBD1 (6 bases). Trimming took off 1 base at V and 7 bases at J, with 9 bases between the two ends. The germline V gene has CDR1 SGHDT and CDR2 YYEEEE. This CDR3 has 13 residues. The CDR3 nucleotides read TGTGCCAGCAGCTTGACAGGGAACCAGCCCCAGCATTTT. Its translation is CASSLTGNQPQHF.

The genes are TRBV4-2 and TRBJ2-1, with 13 bases identical to TRBD2. V shed 3 bases and J 7 bases; nucleotides not matched to a gene: 6. The CDR3 length is 16 residues. Germline values: CDR1 LGHNA, CDR2 YNFKEQ. The CDR3 sequence: CASSQLLAGGPNEQFF. DNA of the CDR3: TGTGCCAGCAGCCAGTTACTAGCGGGGGGGCCGAATGAGCAGTTCTTC.

V gene TRBV6-2 or TRBV6-3 combines with J gene TRBJ2-7, with D possibly TRBD1 on 6 matching bases. The CDR3 totals 15 residues. Trimming removed 5 bases from V and 0 bases from J, with 14 bases in between. Germline CDR1 MNHEY, CDR2 SVGEGT. As DNA, the CDR3 is TGTGCCAGCAGTATTGCAGGGGCGATCTCCTACGAGCAGTACTTC. This sequence encodes CASSIAGAISYEQYF.